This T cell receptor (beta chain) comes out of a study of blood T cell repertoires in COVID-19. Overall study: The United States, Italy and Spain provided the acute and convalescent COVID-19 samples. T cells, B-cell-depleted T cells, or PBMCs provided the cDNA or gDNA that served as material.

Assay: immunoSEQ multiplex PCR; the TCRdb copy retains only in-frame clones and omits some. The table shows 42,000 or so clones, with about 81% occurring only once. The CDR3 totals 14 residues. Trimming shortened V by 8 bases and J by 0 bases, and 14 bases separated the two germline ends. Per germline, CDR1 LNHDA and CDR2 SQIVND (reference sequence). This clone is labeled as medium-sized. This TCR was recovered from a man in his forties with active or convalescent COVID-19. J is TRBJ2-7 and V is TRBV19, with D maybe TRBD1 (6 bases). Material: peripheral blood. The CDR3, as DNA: TGTGCCAGTTCCGGGACATATAGCTCCTACGAGCAGTACTTC. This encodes CASSGTYSSYEQYF. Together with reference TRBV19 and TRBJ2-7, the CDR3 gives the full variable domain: DGGITQSPKYLFRKEGQNVTLSCEQNLNHDAMYWYRQDPGQGLRLIYYSQIVNDFQKGDIAEGYSVSREKKESFPLTVTSAQKNPTAFYLCASSGTYSSYEQYFGPGTRLTVT.